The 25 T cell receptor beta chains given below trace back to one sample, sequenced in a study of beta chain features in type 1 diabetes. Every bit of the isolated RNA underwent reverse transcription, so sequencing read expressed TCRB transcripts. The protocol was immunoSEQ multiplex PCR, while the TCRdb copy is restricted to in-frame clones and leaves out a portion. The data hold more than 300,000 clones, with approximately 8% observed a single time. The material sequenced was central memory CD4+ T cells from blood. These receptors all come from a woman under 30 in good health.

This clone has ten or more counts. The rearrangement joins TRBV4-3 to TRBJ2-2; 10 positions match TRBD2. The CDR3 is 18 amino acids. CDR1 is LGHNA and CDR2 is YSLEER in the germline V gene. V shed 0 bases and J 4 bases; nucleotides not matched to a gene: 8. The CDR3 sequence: CASSQESGRASGTGELFF. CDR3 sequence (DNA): TGCGCCAGCAGCCAAGAGAGCGGGAGGGCCTCAGGCACCGGGGAGCTGTTTTTT.

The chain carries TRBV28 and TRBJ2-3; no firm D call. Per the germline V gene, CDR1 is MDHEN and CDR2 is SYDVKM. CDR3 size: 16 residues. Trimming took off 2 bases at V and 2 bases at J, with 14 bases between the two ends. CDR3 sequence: CASSLSPHTNTDTQYF. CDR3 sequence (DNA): TGTGCCAGCAGTTTAAGTCCACATACAAACACAGATACGCAGTATTTT.

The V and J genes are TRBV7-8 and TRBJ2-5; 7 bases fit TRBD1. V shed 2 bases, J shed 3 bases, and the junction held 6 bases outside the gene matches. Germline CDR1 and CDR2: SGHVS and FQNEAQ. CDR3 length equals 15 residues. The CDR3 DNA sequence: TGTGCCAGCAGCTTAAGCCGGGACAGTAAAGAGACCCAGTACTTC. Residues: CASSLSRDSKETQYF.

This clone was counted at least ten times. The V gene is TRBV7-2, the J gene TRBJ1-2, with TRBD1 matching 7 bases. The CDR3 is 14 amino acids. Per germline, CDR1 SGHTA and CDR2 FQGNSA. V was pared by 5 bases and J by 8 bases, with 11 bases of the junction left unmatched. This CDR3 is CASSQGQRGIGYTF. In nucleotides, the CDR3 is TGTGCCAGCAGCCAGGGACAGAGAGGAATAGGCTACACCTTC.

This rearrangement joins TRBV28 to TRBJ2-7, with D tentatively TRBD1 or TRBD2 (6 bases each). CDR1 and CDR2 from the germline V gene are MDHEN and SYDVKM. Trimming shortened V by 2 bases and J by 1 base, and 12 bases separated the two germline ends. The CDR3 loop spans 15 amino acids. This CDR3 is CASSLPGAASYEQYF. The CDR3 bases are TGTGCCAGCAGTTTACCGGGGGCGGCATCCTACGAGCAGTACTTC.

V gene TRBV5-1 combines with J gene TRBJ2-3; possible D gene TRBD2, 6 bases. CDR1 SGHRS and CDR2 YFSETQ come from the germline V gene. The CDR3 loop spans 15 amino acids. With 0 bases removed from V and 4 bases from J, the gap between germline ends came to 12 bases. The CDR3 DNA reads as TGCGCCAGCAGCTTGGGACTAGTTCGCGCAGATACGCAGTATTTT. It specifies CASSLGLVRADTQYF.

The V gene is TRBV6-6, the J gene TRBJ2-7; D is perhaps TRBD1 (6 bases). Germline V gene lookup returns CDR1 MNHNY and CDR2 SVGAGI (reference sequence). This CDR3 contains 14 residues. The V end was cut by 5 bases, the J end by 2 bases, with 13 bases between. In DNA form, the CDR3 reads TGTGCCAGCAGTCGGACAGCCGGGACCTACGAGCAGTACTTC. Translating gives CASSRTAGTYEQYF.

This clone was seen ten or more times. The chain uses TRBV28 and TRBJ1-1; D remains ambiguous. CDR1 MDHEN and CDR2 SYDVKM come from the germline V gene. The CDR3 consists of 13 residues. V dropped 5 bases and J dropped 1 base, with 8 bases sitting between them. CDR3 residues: CASSPNRNTEAFF. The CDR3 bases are TGTGCCAGCAGTCCTAACAGGAACACTGAAGCTTTCTTT.

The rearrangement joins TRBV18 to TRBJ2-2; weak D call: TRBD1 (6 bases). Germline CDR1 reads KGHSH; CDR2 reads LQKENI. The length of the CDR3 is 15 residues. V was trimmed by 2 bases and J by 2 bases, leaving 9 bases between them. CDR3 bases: TGTGCCAGCTCACCAAGGACAGATAACACCGGGGAGCTGTTTTTT. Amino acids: CASSPRTDNTGELFF.

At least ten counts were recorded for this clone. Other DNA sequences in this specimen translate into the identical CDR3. CDR3 sequence reads: CASSWGGSTDTQYF. CDR3 nucleotide sequence: TGTGCCAGCAGCTGGGGCGGCAGCACAGATACGCAGTATTTT. This sequence joins TRBV7-2 and TRBJ2-3; TRBD1 is a possible D gene (5 bases). The CDR3 consists of 14 residues. The ends were cut back, 4 bases at V and 0 bases at J, with 8 bases in the middle. From germline, CDR1 is SGHTA and CDR2 FQGNSA.

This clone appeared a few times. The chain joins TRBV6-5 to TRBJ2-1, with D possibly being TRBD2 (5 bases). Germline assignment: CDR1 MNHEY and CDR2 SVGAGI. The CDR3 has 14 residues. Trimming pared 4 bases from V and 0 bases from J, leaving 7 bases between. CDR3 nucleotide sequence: TGTGCCAGCAGTTCCGGGGACTCCTACAATGAGCAGTTCTTC. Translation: CASSSGDSYNEQFF.

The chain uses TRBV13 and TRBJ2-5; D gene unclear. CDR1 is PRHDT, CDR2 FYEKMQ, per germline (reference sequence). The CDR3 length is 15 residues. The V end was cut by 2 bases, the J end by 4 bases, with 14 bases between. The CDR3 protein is CASSLYRVGGETQYF. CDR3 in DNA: TGTGCCAGCAGCTTATATCGGGTCGGTGGAGAGACCCAGTACTTC.

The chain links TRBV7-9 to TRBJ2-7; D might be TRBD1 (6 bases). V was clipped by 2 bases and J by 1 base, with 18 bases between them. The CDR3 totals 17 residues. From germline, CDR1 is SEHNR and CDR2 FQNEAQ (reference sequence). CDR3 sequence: CASSLSSDGTLSYEQYF. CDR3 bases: TGTGCCAGCAGCTTAAGTTCTGACGGGACATTATCCTACGAGCAGTACTTC.

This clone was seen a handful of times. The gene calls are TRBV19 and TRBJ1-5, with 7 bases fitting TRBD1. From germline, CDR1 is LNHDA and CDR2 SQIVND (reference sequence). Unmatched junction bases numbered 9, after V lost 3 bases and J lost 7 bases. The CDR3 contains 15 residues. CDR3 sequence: CASSMEGQPFQPQHF. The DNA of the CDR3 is TGTGCCAGTAGTATGGAGGGACAGCCTTTCCAGCCCCAGCATTTT.

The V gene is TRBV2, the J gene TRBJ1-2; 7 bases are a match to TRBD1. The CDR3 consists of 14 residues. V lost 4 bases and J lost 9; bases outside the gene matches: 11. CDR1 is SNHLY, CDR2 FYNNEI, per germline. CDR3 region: CASSADRLLARYTF. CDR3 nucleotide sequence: TGTGCCAGCAGTGCGGACAGGCTTCTCGCTCGCTACACCTTC.

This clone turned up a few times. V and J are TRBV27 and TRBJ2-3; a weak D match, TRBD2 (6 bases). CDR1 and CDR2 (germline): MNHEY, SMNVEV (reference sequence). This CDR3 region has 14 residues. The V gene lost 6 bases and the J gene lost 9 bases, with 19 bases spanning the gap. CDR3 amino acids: CASRTPELAGTQYF. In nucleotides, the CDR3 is TGTGCCAGCAGAACCCCGGAGCTGGCGGGAACGCAGTATTTT.

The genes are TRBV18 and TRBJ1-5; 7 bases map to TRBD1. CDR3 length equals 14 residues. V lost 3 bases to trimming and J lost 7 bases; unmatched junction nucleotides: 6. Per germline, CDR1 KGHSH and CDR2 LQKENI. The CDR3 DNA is TGTGCCAGCTCACCTGACAGGGCTTCGCAGCCCCAGCATTTT. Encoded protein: CASSPDRASQPQHF. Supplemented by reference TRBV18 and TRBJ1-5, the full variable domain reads NAGVMQNPRHLVRRRGQEARLRCSPMKGHSHVYWYRQLPEEGLKFMVYLQKENIIDESGMPKERFSAEFPKEGPSILRIQQVVRGDSAAYFCASSPDRASQPQHFGDGTRLSIL.

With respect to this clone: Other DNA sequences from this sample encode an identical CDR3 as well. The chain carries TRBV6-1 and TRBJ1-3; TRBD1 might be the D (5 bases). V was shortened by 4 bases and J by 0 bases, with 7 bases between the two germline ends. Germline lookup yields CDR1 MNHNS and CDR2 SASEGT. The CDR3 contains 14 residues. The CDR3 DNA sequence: TGTGCCAGCAGTGGAGGGGACTCTGGAAACACCATATATTTT. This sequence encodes CASSGGDSGNTIYF.

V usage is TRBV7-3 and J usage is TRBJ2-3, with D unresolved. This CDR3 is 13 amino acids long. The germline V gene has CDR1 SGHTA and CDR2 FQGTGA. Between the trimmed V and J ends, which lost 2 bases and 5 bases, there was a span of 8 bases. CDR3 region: CASSLSGLDTQYF. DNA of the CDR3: TGTGCCAGCAGCTTATCAGGTTTAGATACGCAGTATTTT.

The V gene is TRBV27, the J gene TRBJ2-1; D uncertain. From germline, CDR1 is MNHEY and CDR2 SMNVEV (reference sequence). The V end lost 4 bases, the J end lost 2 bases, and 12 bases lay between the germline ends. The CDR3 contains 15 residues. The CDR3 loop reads CASSSLAAPYNEQFF. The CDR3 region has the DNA TGTGCCAGCAGTTCTTTAGCCGCCCCCTACAATGAGCAGTTCTTC.

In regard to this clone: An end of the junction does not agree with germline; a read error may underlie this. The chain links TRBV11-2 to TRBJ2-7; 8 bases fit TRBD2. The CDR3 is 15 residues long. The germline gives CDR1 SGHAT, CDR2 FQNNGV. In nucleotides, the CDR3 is TGTGCCAGCAGCCTAGAGCCTAGCGGGCTAGGCGAGCAGTACTTC. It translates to CASSLEPSGLGEQYF.

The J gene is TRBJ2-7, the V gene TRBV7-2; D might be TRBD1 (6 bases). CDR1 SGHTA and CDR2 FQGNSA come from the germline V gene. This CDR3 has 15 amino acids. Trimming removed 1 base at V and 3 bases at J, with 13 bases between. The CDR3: CASSLVAGVGYEQYF. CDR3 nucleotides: TGTGCCAGCAGCTTAGTTGCAGGGGTGGGCTACGAGCAGTACTTC.

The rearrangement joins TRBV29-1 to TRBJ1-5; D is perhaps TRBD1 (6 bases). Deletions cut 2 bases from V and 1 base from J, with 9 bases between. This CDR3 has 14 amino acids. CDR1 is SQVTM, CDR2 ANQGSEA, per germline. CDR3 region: CSVETGLSNQPQHF. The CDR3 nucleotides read TGCAGCGTTGAAACAGGGTTAAGCAATCAGCCCCAGCATTTT.

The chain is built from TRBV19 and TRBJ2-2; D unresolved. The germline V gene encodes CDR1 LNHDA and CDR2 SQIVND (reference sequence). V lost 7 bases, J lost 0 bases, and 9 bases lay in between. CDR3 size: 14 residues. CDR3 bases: TGTGCCAGTAAAAAAGCACCGAACACCGGGGAGCTGTTTTTT. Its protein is CASKKAPNTGELFF.

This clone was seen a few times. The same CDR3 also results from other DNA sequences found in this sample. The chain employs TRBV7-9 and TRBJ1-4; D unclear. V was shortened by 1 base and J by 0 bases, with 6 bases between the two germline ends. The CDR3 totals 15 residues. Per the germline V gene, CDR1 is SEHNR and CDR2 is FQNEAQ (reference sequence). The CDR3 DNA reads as TGTGCCAGCAGCTTAGTACGTGCAACTAATGAAAAACTGTTTTTT. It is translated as CASSLVRATNEKLFF.